These 30 T cell receptor beta chains were sequenced from one sample in a study of T cells of healthy individuals. TCRdb analysed the 5' RACE reads with MiXCR anew, one entry per CDR3 protein. The sample has about 96,000 distinct CDR3 sequences; roughly a sixth are singletons. These receptors were taken from a human donor in good health.

This clonotype was seen at least ten times. The rearrangement joins TRBV6-2 or TRBV6-3 to TRBJ1-2; TRBD1 agrees at 12 bases. This CDR3 is built from 14 residues. Germline CDR1 MNHEY, CDR2 SVGEGT. J was trimmed by 8 bases and V by 7 bases; bases with no gene match: 8. DNA of the CDR3: TGTGCCAGCATCAACCGGGACAGGGGGCAAGGCTACACCTTC. Translated, it gives CASINRDRGQGYTF.

This clonotype has more than one count but fewer than ten. The chain couples TRBV5-1 to TRBJ1-4, with D possibly being TRBD1 (5 bases). Germline V lookup: CDR1 SGHRS, CDR2 YFSETQ. V shed 2 bases and J shed 5 bases, with 10 bases lying between them. This CDR3 spans 14 amino acids. CDR3 sequence (DNA): TGCGCCAGCAGCTTCCGGGACTCCAATGAAAAACTGTTTTTT. Residues: CASSFRDSNEKLFF. Filled out from reference TRBV5-1 and TRBJ1-4, the complete variable domain reads KAGVTQTPRYLIKTRGQQVTLSCSPISGHRSVSWYQQTPGQGLQFLFEYFSETQRNKGNFPGRFSGRQFSNSRSEMNVSTLELGDSALYLCASSFRDSNEKLFFGSGTQLSVL.

In its sample, this clonotype was seen many times. This sequence joins TRBV28 and TRBJ1-2; D is unclear. The CDR3 loop spans 14 amino acids. Germline assignment: CDR1 MDHEN and CDR2 SYDVKM. V was clipped by 5 bases and J by 4 bases, with 14 bases between them. CDR3 bases: TGTGCCAGCAGTCCCCTCACGAGTTCCTATGGCTACACCTTC. Amino acids: CASSPLTSSYGYTF.

This chain joins TRBV4-2 and TRBJ2-3, with 9 bases lining up with TRBD1. The length of the CDR3 is 15 residues. Germline lookup yields CDR1 LGHNA and CDR2 YNFKEQ. Trimming cost V 4 bases and J 2 bases; bases outside gene matches: 4. CDR3 nucleotide sequence: TGTGCCAGCAGCCCCCGGACAGGGGACACAGATACGCAGTATTTT. Translating gives CASSPRTGDTDTQYF.

The rearrangement joins TRBV4-2 to TRBJ1-5, with a possible D match to TRBD1 (5 bases). Germline loops: CDR1 LGHNA, CDR2 YNFKEQ. This CDR3 contains 12 residues. The chain's CDR3 is CAVAGDNQPQHF. The CDR3 coding sequence is TGTGCGGTCGCGGGGGACAATCAGCCCCAGCATTTT.

DNA of the CDR3: TGCGCCAGCAGCCCTGGGACAGGGTATAATGAGCAGTTCTTC. It codes for CASSPGTGYNEQFF. The chain couples TRBV5-1 to TRBJ2-1; 9 positions match TRBD1. With V trimmed by 4 bases and J by 7 bases, 6 bases remained unmatched. This CDR3 is built from 14 residues. CDR1 and CDR2 (germline): SGHRS, YFSETQ. Supplemented by reference TRBV5-1 and TRBJ2-1, the full variable domain reads KAGVTQTPRYLIKTRGQQVTLSCSPISGHRSVSWYQQTPGQGLQFLFEYFSETQRNKGNFPGRFSGRQFSNSRSEMNVSTLELGDSALYLCASSPGTGYNEQFFGPGTRLTVL.

This clonotype was counted a few times. The rearrangement links TRBV15 to TRBJ1-1; maybe TRBD1 (6 bases). This CDR3 contains 15 residues. The V gene's germline CDR1 is LNHNV and CDR2 YYDKDF (reference sequence). Between the trimmed V and J ends, which lost 1 base and 4 bases, there was a span of 13 bases. The CDR3 DNA follows: TGTGCCACCAGCAGAGTTGGAGGGGGGCGCACTGAAGCTTTCTTT. Its translation: CATSRVGGGRTEAFF.

This chain uses TRBV5-1 with TRBJ2-5; 13 bases line up with TRBD2. V trimming: 0 bases; J trimming: 2 bases; junction bases outside the gene matches: 7. The CDR3 runs 18 residues. The V gene's germline CDR1 is SGHRS and CDR2 YFSETQ. The CDR3 sequence is CASSLAGGTSGKQETQYF. The CDR3 DNA reads TGCGCCAGCAGCTTGGCTGGGGGGACTAGCGGGAAGCAAGAGACCCAGTACTTC.

This clonotype has a handful of counts. This chain links TRBV24-1 with TRBJ1-1, with D tentatively TRBD1 (6 bases). This CDR3 is built from 15 residues. Germline CDR1 and CDR2: KGHDR and SFDVKD. V lost 10 bases to trimming and J lost 0 bases, with 17 bases between them. The CDR3 DNA sequence: TGTGCCACTACTGACAGGCGCCGAATGAACACTGAAGCTTTCTTT. Encoded protein: CATTDRRRMNTEAFF.

This clonotype was seen more than once but under ten times. V gene TRBV27 combines with J gene TRBJ1-4, with D unclear. V was pared by 5 bases and J by 7 bases, with 14 bases between. This CDR3 comprises 14 residues. Looked up from germline, CDR1 is MNHEY and CDR2 is SMNVEV (reference sequence). CDR3 nucleotides: TGTGCCAGCAGTCTCCTAGATGGGTCTGAAAAACTGTTTTTT. This codes for CASSLLDGSEKLFF.

This clonotype has more than one count but fewer than ten. The V gene is TRBV4-3, the J gene TRBJ2-2; the match to TRBD1 covers 9 bases. J gave up 6 bases and V 2 bases, and 7 bases lay outside the gene matches. CDR1 and CDR2 (germline): LGHNA, YSLEER. This CDR3 contains 16 residues. Here the CDR3 reads CASSQSGQGWAGELFF. CDR3 DNA sequence: TGCGCCAGCAGCCAATCCGGACAGGGGTGGGCCGGGGAGCTGTTTTTT.

The chain combines TRBV27 with TRBJ2-7, with 14 bases matching TRBD2. Germline V gives CDR1 MNHEY, CDR2 SMNVEV (reference sequence). V lost 10 bases and J lost 0; bases outside the gene matches: 8. This CDR3 comprises 16 residues. CDR3 amino acids: CATTTSGRALSYEQYF. DNA for the CDR3: TGTGCCACCACGACTAGCGGGAGGGCCCTCTCCTACGAGCAGTACTTC.

V and J are TRBV6-1 and TRBJ1-1, with TRBD1 matching over 8 bases. The CDR3 runs 14 residues. Trimming removed 5 bases from V and 5 bases from J; junction bases left unmatched: 7. The germline gives CDR1 MNHNS, CDR2 SASEGT. The CDR3 loop reads CASSQGGTGTEAFF. CDR3 DNA: TGTGCCAGCAGTCAAGGGGGGACAGGTACTGAAGCTTTCTTT.

This clonotype has only a few counts. V and J are TRBV7-2 and TRBJ2-6; D gene ambiguous. The ends were cut back, 5 bases at V and 0 bases at J, with 11 bases in the middle. Germline lookup yields CDR1 SGHTA and CDR2 FQGNSA. The CDR3 contains 16 residues. Here the CDR3 DNA reads TGTGCCAGCAGCCGGTTCGCCGACTCTGGGGCCAACGTCCTGACTTTC. It codes for CASSRFADSGANVLTF.

The table lists this clonotype with many counts. This sequence joins TRBV28 and TRBJ2-7; unclear D gene. Germline V lookup: CDR1 MDHEN, CDR2 SYDVKM. Trimming took 5 bases from V and 7 from J, leaving 9 bases between them. The CDR3 spans 11 residues. The CDR3 region is CASSESVEQYF. The CDR3 DNA follows: TGTGCCAGCAGTGAGTCCGTGGAGCAGTACTTC.

This clonotype has at least ten counts. The rearrangement joins TRBV29-1 to TRBJ1-2; 9 bases map to TRBD1. The CDR3 consists of 13 residues. CDR1 and CDR2 from the germline V gene are SQVTM and ANQGSEA. V gave up 5 bases and J gave up 5 bases; unmatched junction bases: 6. The CDR3, as DNA: TGCAGCGTTATGACAGGGGGAGGGTATGGCTACACCTTC. Translation: CSVMTGGGYGYTF.

The chain recombines TRBV5-1 with TRBJ2-1, with TRBD2 matching 13 bases. Germline CDR1 and CDR2: SGHRS and YFSETQ. The CDR3 has 17 amino acids. The trim removed 0 bases at V and 4 bases at J, leaving 4 bases unmatched. The CDR3 region is CASSLGLAGGLYNEQFF. CDR3 in DNA: TGCGCCAGCAGCTTGGGACTAGCGGGGGGACTTTACAATGAGCAGTTCTTC.

This clonotype was seen at least ten times. The V gene is TRBV19, the J gene TRBJ1-6, with TRBD1 matching over 7 bases. V shed 9 bases and J 4 bases; nucleotides not matched to a gene: 6. The CDR3 runs 14 residues. The germline V gene encodes CDR1 LNHDA and CDR2 SQIVND (reference sequence). This chain's CDR3 is CASSTGNYNSPLHF. The CDR3 DNA reads TGTGCCAGCTCGACAGGGAATTATAATTCACCCCTCCACTTT.

This clonotype was observed many times. This rearrangement joins TRBV29-1 to TRBJ2-7; D possibly corresponds to TRBD1 (6 bases). The V end was cut by 6 bases, the J end by 1 base, with 10 bases between. Germline assignment: CDR1 SQVTM and CDR2 ANQGSEA. The CDR3 runs to 12 residues. The CDR3 nucleotides are TGCAGCGTGGAGACAGGTTCCTACGAGCAGTACTTC. Residues: CSVETGSYEQYF.

This clonotype was observed a few times. The chain is built from TRBV19 and TRBJ2-1; 8 bases match TRBD2. Germline CDR1 LNHDA, CDR2 SQIVND (reference sequence). The V segment lost 6 bases and the J segment 7 bases; nucleotides outside the gene matches: 5. There are 13 residues in the CDR3. The CDR3 nucleotides read TGTGCCAGTAGGACGGGAGGGGGGAATGAGCAGTTCTTC. Its protein is CASRTGGGNEQFF. The whole variable domain, remainder taken from reference TRBV19 and TRBJ2-1, is DGGITQSPKYLFRKEGQNVTLSCEQNLNHDAMYWYRQDPGQGLRLIYYSQIVNDFQKGDIAEGYSVSREKKESFPLTVTSAQKNPTAFYLCASRTGGGNEQFFGPGTRLTVL.

This clonotype was observed many times. V and J are TRBV29-1 and TRBJ2-3; D is ambiguous. The CDR3 runs to 14 residues. V shed 1 base and J shed 6 bases, with 14 bases lying between them. Germline values: CDR1 SQVTM, CDR2 ANQGSEA. The CDR3 here is CSVEGKASVDTQYF. The CDR3 DNA is TGCAGCGTTGAAGGAAAGGCTTCTGTGGATACGCAGTATTTT.

This clonotype was detected many times. This chain's CDR3 is CSARVGLARSSYEQYF. As DNA, the CDR3 is TGCAGTGCTAGAGTCGGGCTAGCGAGAAGCTCCTACGAGCAGTACTTC. The V gene is TRBV20-1, the J gene TRBJ2-7; the D gene is possibly TRBD2 (6 bases). V gave up 1 base and J gave up 0 bases, with 16 bases separating them. Germline lookup yields CDR1 DFQATT and CDR2 SNEGSKA (reference sequence). The CDR3 extends over 16 amino acids.

The gene calls are TRBV2 and TRBJ2-1; D possibly corresponds to TRBD2 (6 bases). The CDR3 sequence is 14 residues long. Trimming shortened V by 1 base and J by 4 bases, and 8 bases separated the two germline ends. The germline V gene encodes CDR1 SNHLY and CDR2 FYNNEI. In nucleotides, the CDR3 is TGTGCCAGCAGTGAAGAGGGGACTTACAATGAGCAGTTCTTC. It encodes CASSEEGTYNEQFF.

The V call is TRBV7-9, the J call TRBJ2-7; 8 bases match TRBD2. The V gene's germline CDR1 is SEHNR and CDR2 FQNEAQ (reference sequence). V lost 7 bases to trimming and J lost 0 bases; unmatched junction nucleotides: 8. This CDR3 has 15 residues. Here the CDR3 reads CASTSGGLSSYEQYF. The CDR3 bases are TGTGCCAGCACCAGCGGGGGTCTTAGCTCCTACGAGCAGTACTTC.

This sequence joins TRBV7-2 and TRBJ2-1; TRBD1 agrees at 7 bases. V was clipped by 7 bases and J by 7 bases; unmatched bases: 7. The CDR3 is 13 amino acids. Germline CDR1 is SGHTA and CDR2 is FQGNSA. Here the CDR3 reads CASTFLQGNEQFF. The CDR3 nucleotides are TGTGCCAGCACTTTCCTACAGGGGAATGAGCAGTTCTTC.

The chain carries TRBV28 and TRBJ2-1, with 7 bases aligning to TRBD2. Germline loops: CDR1 MDHEN, CDR2 SYDVKM. V lost 2 bases and J lost 5; bases outside the gene matches: 3. CDR3 size: 14 residues. The DNA for the CDR3 is TGTGCCAGCAGTTTAACTAGCGCCGACAATGAGCAGTTCTTC. Translation gives CASSLTSADNEQFF.

The gene calls are TRBV7-2 and TRBJ1-2; D is uncertain. V was pared by 5 bases and J by 0 bases, with 13 bases between. The CDR3 runs 15 residues. Germline V gene sequence: CDR1 SGHTA, CDR2 FQGNSA. In DNA form, the CDR3 reads TGTGCCAGCAGCAACCCCGGGTCAACTAACTATGGCTACACCTTC. Translating it yields CASSNPGSTNYGYTF.

This clonotype was observed many times. The chain links TRBV7-2 to TRBJ1-2, with 8 bases that match TRBD1. CDR3 length: 13 residues. V shed 5 bases and J 4 bases; nucleotides not matched to a gene: 3. Germline CDR1 and CDR2: SGHTA and FQGNSA. This CDR3 is CASSIRGPYGYTF. The CDR3 DNA follows: TGTGCCAGCAGCATCAGGGGGCCCTATGGCTACACCTTC.

This clonotype was seen only a few times. The chain is built from TRBV12-3 or TRBV12-4 and TRBJ2-3, with D tentatively TRBD2 (5 bases). CDR3 length: 16 residues. With 6 bases removed from V and 2 bases from J, the gap between germline ends came to 18 bases. In DNA form, the CDR3 reads TGTGCCAGCAGCCCCACCGCTAGCCCTATCACAGATACGCAGTATTTT. Translating gives CASSPTASPITDTQYF.

This clonotype was counted between two and nine times. The V and J genes are TRBV5-1 and TRBJ2-5; TRBD2 might be the D (5 bases). Germline V gives CDR1 SGHRS, CDR2 YFSETQ. V lost 0 bases, J lost 4 bases, and 13 bases lay in between. This CDR3 has 15 amino acids. The CDR3 reads CASSLGVGIGETQYF. Written as DNA, the CDR3 is TGCGCCAGCAGCTTGGGAGTCGGGATAGGAGAGACCCAGTACTTC.